Each of the 22 T cell receptor beta chains below was sequenced from the same sample in a study of blood T cell repertoires in COVID-19. Method: immunoSEQ multiplex PCR; TCRdb's copy keeps in-frame clones and lacks some. The sample consists of a few hundred thousand clones, over 75% of them appearing once. Specimen: peripheral blood. All receptors come from a woman in her 30s with COVID-19, enrolled during active disease.

The chain recombines TRBV5-4 with TRBJ1-3; 8 bases match TRBD1. The CDR3 sequence is 15 residues long. Trimming cost V 4 bases and J 2 bases; bases outside gene matches: 5. The V gene's germline CDR1 is SGHNT and CDR2 YYREEE (reference sequence). DNA of the CDR3: TGTGCCAGCAGCCGCACAGGGGGGACTGGAAACACCATATATTTT. Amino acids: CASSRTGGTGNTIYF.

This clone was picked up one time. This rearrangement joins TRBV5-5 to TRBJ2-1, with D possibly TRBD2 on 5 matching bases. Germline CDR1 SGHKS, CDR2 YYEKEE (reference sequence). This CDR3 contains 16 residues. Trimming shortened V by 1 base and J by 1 base, and 12 bases separated the two germline ends. Written as DNA, the CDR3 is TGTGCCAGCAGCTTGATGGGAGTCCTATCCTACAATGAGCAGTTCTTC. This translates into CASSLMGVLSYNEQFF.

The chain carries TRBV2 and TRBJ1-2; D is unclear. This CDR3 spans 14 amino acids. The V and J ends lost 2 bases and 4 bases respectively, with 11 bases between them. From germline, CDR1 is SNHLY and CDR2 FYNNEI. The CDR3 DNA follows: TGTGCCAGCAGTGAAAACGGTGCCGCCTATGGCTACACCTTC. Translating it yields CASSENGAAYGYTF.

This rearrangement joins TRBV7-2 to TRBJ2-6, with 7 positions matching TRBD1. Per the germline V gene, CDR1 is SGHTA and CDR2 is FQGNSA. This CDR3 comprises 17 residues. With 5 bases clipped from V and 2 bases from J, the junction kept 9 bases outside the gene matches. The CDR3 DNA reads TGTGCCAGCAGCAAGACCCTTACAGGGGCTGGGGCCAACGTCCTGACTTTC. Translation gives CASSKTLTGAGANVLTF.

The chain carries TRBV24-1 and TRBJ2-5; D remains unclear. The CDR3 spans 12 residues. V was pared by 9 bases and J by 9 bases, with 16 bases between. Germline V gene data show CDR1 as KGHDR and CDR2 as SFDVKD. CDR3 DNA sequence: TGTGCCACCGGATCTGACGGAGCTTCCCAGTACTTC. Its protein product is CATGSDGASQYF.

The chain recombines TRBV19 with TRBJ1-2; 7 bases are a match to TRBD1. The germline V gene encodes CDR1 LNHDA and CDR2 SQIVND (reference sequence). CDR3 length: 13 residues. Germline trimming cut 5 bases from V and 8 bases from J; bases unmatched to any gene: 8. CDR3 in DNA: TGTGCCAGTAGTGTGACAGGGTCCTACGGCTACACCTTC. This sequence encodes CASSVTGSYGYTF.

Turning to this clone: The sample has other DNA sequences that encode this CDR3 too. The chain carries TRBV28 and TRBJ2-7; 7 bases agree with TRBD2. This CDR3 region has 14 residues. CDR1 and CDR2 (germline): MDHEN, SYDVKM. Trimming at V came to 2 bases and at J to 3 bases, leaving 4 bases not matched to a gene. CDR3 protein: CASSLAGEIYEQYF. The CDR3 nucleotides are TGTGCCAGCAGTTTAGCGGGAGAGATCTACGAGCAGTACTTC.

V usage is TRBV6-2 or TRBV6-3 and J usage is TRBJ2-1; D perhaps matches TRBD2 (6 bases). The CDR3 loop spans 12 amino acids. V was cut by 5 bases and J by 9 bases, with 11 bases left in between. CDR1 is MNHEY, CDR2 SVGEGT, per germline. CDR3 region: CASSGTGFEQFF. CDR3 DNA: TGTGCCAGCAGTGGGACTGGTTTTGAGCAGTTCTTC.

J is TRBJ1-1 and V is TRBV6-6; TRBD1 might be the D (5 bases). CDR1 MNHNY and CDR2 SVGAGI come from the germline V gene (reference sequence). The V end lost 4 bases, the J end lost 11 bases, and 14 bases lay between the germline ends. This CDR3 spans 12 amino acids. CDR3 sequence (DNA): TGTGCCAGCAGTTCCCCTCGGGGGTCGGCTTTCTTT. This translates into CASSSPRGSAFF.

Only one count was recorded for this clone. This chain connects TRBV5-1 to TRBJ2-3; TRBD2 matches 14 bases. V trimming: 4 bases; J trimming: 0 bases; junction bases outside the gene matches: 4. The CDR3 sequence is 17 residues long. Germline V CDR1 and CDR2: SGHRS, YFSETQ. As DNA, the CDR3 is TGCGCCAGCAGCACAGGGACTAGCGGGAGAAGCACAGATACGCAGTATTTT. This gives the protein CASSTGTSGRSTDTQYF.

In DNA, the CDR3 is TGTGCCAGCAGTTTAGTAACTCCGGGACTAGCAGGGGGTGAGCAGTTCTTC. Protein: CASSLVTPGLAGGEQFF. The V call is TRBV28, the J call TRBJ2-1; 9 nucleotides line up with TRBD2. CDR1 is MDHEN and CDR2 is SYDVKM in the germline V gene. There are 17 residues in the CDR3. Unmatched junction bases numbered 14, after V lost 2 bases and J lost 9 bases.

The chain combines TRBV24-1 with TRBJ2-2, with 7 bases lining up with TRBD2. J was trimmed by 3 bases and V by 4 bases; bases with no gene match: 7. The CDR3 covers 16 residues. Germline V CDR1 and CDR2: KGHDR, SFDVKD. The CDR3 loop reads CATSDTLADYTGELFF. Here the CDR3 DNA reads TGTGCCACCAGTGACACTCTAGCGGACTACACCGGGGAGCTGTTTTTT.

The chain carries TRBV28 and TRBJ1-5; 8 positions agree with TRBD1. Trimming cost V 2 bases and J 3 bases; bases outside gene matches: 3. CDR1 MDHEN and CDR2 SYDVKM come from the germline V gene. This CDR3 comprises 15 residues. Here the CDR3 reads CASSLPTGDNQPQHF. In nucleotides, the CDR3 is TGTGCCAGCAGTTTACCGACAGGGGACAATCAGCCCCAGCATTTT.

This clone was counted at least ten times. The rearrangement joins TRBV6-4 to TRBJ2-1; 11 positions match TRBD1. The CDR3 length is 14 residues. Germline V lookup: CDR1 MRHNA, CDR2 SNTAGT. J gave up 6 bases and V 2 bases, and 0 bases lay outside the gene matches. CDR3 DNA: TGTGCCAGCAGTGACGGGACAGGGGGCAATGAGCAGTTCTTC. It encodes CASSDGTGGNEQFF.

This chain uses TRBV6-5 with TRBJ2-3; 9 bases agree with TRBD1. Germline V gives CDR1 MNHEY, CDR2 SVGAGI. This CDR3 has 15 residues. J was trimmed by 3 bases and V by 5 bases; bases with no gene match: 6. The CDR3 coding sequence is TGTGCCAGCAGTCGGGGACAGGGCGGGACAGATACGCAGTATTTT. Amino acid sequence: CASSRGQGGTDTQYF.

The CDR3 DNA follows: TGTGCCAGCCGGGTGACGGCAACCTACGAGCAGTACTTC. It specifies CASRVTATYEQYF. The chain is built from TRBV6-6 and TRBJ2-7; D remains unclear. Trimming removed 8 bases from V and 2 bases from J, with 13 bases in between. This CDR3 spans 13 amino acids. Germline loops: CDR1 MNHNY, CDR2 SVGAGI (reference sequence).

This rearrangement joins TRBV7-2 to TRBJ1-6; D perhaps matches TRBD1 (5 bases). Per the germline V gene, CDR1 is SGHTA and CDR2 is FQGNSA. The CDR3 sequence is 14 residues long. The V end lost 2 bases, the J end lost 7 bases, and 9 bases lay between the germline ends. The CDR3 spells CASSLRQLNSPLHF. In DNA form, the CDR3 reads TGTGCCAGCAGCTTAAGACAGTTGAATTCACCCCTCCACTTT.

As concerns this clone: No DNA is shown, since the ends of the CDR3 on it are uncertain; the CDR3 is the one TCRdb lists. This chain joins TRBV27 and TRBJ1-6. The CDR3 numbers 15 amino acids, ends counted. CDR1 is MNHEY and CDR2 is SMNVEV in the germline V gene (reference sequence). This chain's CDR3 is CASSSSEFDNSPLHF.

The chain links TRBV29-1 to TRBJ1-1; TRBD1 is a possible D gene (6 bases). Germline V gene sequence: CDR1 SQVTM, CDR2 ANQGSEA. The CDR3 has 13 amino acids. Trimming removed 5 bases at V and 0 bases at J, with 10 bases between. The CDR3 reads CSVWTVMNTEAFF. Written as DNA, the CDR3 is TGCAGCGTTTGGACAGTCATGAACACTGAAGCTTTCTTT.

The rearrangement links TRBV7-9 to TRBJ2-3; 12 bases align to TRBD2. Germline V gene lookup returns CDR1 SEHNR and CDR2 FQNEAQ (reference sequence). The length of the CDR3 is 15 residues. The J segment lost 1 base and the V segment lost 8 bases, leaving 4 bases of the junction unmatched. The CDR3 is CASSSGRVGTDTQYF. In nucleotides, the CDR3 is TGTGCCAGCTCTAGCGGGAGGGTCGGCACAGATACGCAGTATTTT.

V and J are TRBV18 and TRBJ1-1; D is perhaps TRBD1 (5 bases). V shed 3 bases and J shed 3 bases, with 11 bases lying between them. Germline V gene lookup returns CDR1 KGHSH and CDR2 LQKENI. The CDR3 runs 14 residues. The CDR3 DNA follows: TGTGCCAGCTCACCCCGGAGGGGACACACTGAAGCTTTCTTT. Translated, it gives CASSPRRGHTEAFF.

The gene calls are TRBV30 and TRBJ1-1; 7 positions agree with TRBD1. This CDR3 spans 15 amino acids. CDR1 GTSNPN and CDR2 SVGIG come from the germline V gene (reference sequence). The V and J ends lost 5 bases and 4 bases, in that order; junction bases with no gene match: 13. The CDR3 sequence: CAWALKGAAGTEAFF. The CDR3 DNA sequence: TGTGCCTGGGCCCTGAAGGGGGCGGCGGGCACTGAAGCTTTCTTT.